The 14 T cell receptor beta chains given below trace back to one sample, sequenced in a study of CD8 T cells in ankylosing spondylitis. Broader study findings: A TCR beta motif of 7 to 9 highly homologous variants seemed to mark ankylosing spondylitis blood.

TCRdb analysed the 5' RACE reads with MiXCR anew, one entry per CDR3 protein. The top ten clones hold about 30% of a sample with some 140,000 distinct CDR3 sequences, roughly a sixth of them seen once. What these receptors recognize is not known. Sequenced material: blood, either unsorted or a sorted T cell fraction (not recorded which). These receptors were obtained from a male donor with ankylosing spondylitis.

A few counts support this clonotype. The chain employs TRBV6-1 and TRBJ2-1; 8 bases are shared with TRBD1. V shed 7 bases, J shed 4 bases, and the junction held 9 bases outside the gene matches. In germline, CDR1 is MNHNS, CDR2 SASEGT. This CDR3 region has 15 residues. The chain's CDR3 is CASTTAGQDYNEQFF. Written as DNA, the CDR3 is TGTGCCAGCACTACCGCGGGACAGGATTACAATGAGCAGTTCTTC.

The chain recombines TRBV19 with TRBJ1-1, with D maybe TRBD1 (5 bases). Germline lookup yields CDR1 LNHDA and CDR2 SQIVND (reference sequence). The CDR3 sequence is 13 residues long. Trimming removed 4 bases at V and 5 bases at J, with 11 bases between. Here the CDR3 reads CASSTDRRTEAFF. CDR3 DNA: TGTGCCAGTAGTACCGACAGACGGACTGAAGCTTTCTTT. The whole variable domain, filled in from reference TRBV19 and TRBJ1-1, reads DGGITQSPKYLFRKEGQNVTLSCEQNLNHDAMYWYRQDPGQGLRLIYYSQIVNDFQKGDIAEGYSVSREKKESFPLTVTSAQKNPTAFYLCASSTDRRTEAFFGQGTRLTVV.

This clonotype was seen only a few times. This sequence joins TRBV7-6 and TRBJ2-1; a weak D match, TRBD1 (6 bases). In germline, CDR1 is SGHVS, CDR2 FNYEAQ. The CDR3 has 17 residues. The V and J ends lost 6 bases and 8 bases respectively, with 26 bases between them. CDR3: CASSSLIQGYPEDEQFF. Written as DNA, the CDR3 is TGTGCCAGCAGTTCTCTCATACAGGGATACCCGGAGGATGAGCAGTTCTTC.

This clonotype was observed a handful of times. The V gene is TRBV3-1, the J gene TRBJ2-3; tentative D call: TRBD1 (5 bases). CDR1 and CDR2 from the germline V gene are LGHDT and YNNKEL (reference sequence). CDR3 length: 14 residues. Trimming removed 2 bases at V and 3 bases at J, with 9 bases between. The CDR3 DNA reads as TGTGCCAGCAGCCAACGACAGCGAACAGATACGCAGTATTTT. Translation gives CASSQRQRTDTQYF.

This clonotype was observed a few times. V and J are TRBV10-1 and TRBJ2-3, with D tentatively TRBD1 (6 bases). This CDR3 comprises 16 residues. Germline values: CDR1 WNHNN, CDR2 SYGVQD (reference sequence). Trimming pared 2 bases from V and 1 base from J, leaving 13 bases between. The DNA for the CDR3 is TGCGCCAGCAGTGAGAGAAGGACAGCAGGCACAGATACGCAGTATTTT. It encodes CASSERRTAGTDTQYF.

This clonotype was seen a few times. The V call is TRBV14, the J call TRBJ2-7; 8 positions agree with TRBD1. This CDR3 has 16 amino acids. From germline, CDR1 is SGHDN and CDR2 FVKESK. J lost 1 base, V lost 4 bases, and 9 bases had no gene match. CDR3: CASSPRRGQASYEQYF. The CDR3 coding sequence is TGTGCCAGCAGCCCCCGAAGGGGACAGGCATCCTACGAGCAGTACTTC.

This chain joins TRBV29-1 and TRBJ2-7; 9 nucleotides line up with TRBD1. Germline values: CDR1 SQVTM, CDR2 ANQGSEA. Trimming took 4 bases from V and 1 from J; bases not matched to a gene: 5. The CDR3 spans 14 residues. CDR3 in DNA: TGCAGCGTTGTTGGGACAGGGACTTCCTACGAGCAGTACTTC. Translated: CSVVGTGTSYEQYF.

This clonotype was observed a handful of times. The genes are TRBV29-1 and TRBJ1-2, with D perhaps TRBD1 (6 bases). V lost 4 bases, J lost 8 bases, and 26 bases lay in between. CDR1 is SQVTM and CDR2 is ANQGSEA in the germline V gene. This CDR3 spans 16 amino acids. CDR3 sequence (DNA): TGCAGCGTTGTACCCACGTCTTTAGGGGGAGAGGAAGGCTACACCTTC. It codes for CSVVPTSLGGEEGYTF.

V and J are TRBV15 and TRBJ2-2, with D maybe TRBD1 (6 bases). V lost 5 bases and J lost 6, with 13 bases in between. There are 14 residues in the CDR3. CDR1 and CDR2 (germline): LNHNV, YYDKDF (reference sequence). CDR3 nucleotides: TGTGCCACCAGCGAGGAACAGGGTTCCGGGGAGCTGTTTTTT. This translates into CATSEEQGSGELFF. The full variable domain, completed using reference TRBV15 and TRBJ2-2, is DAMVIQNPRYQVTQFGKPVTLSCSQTLNHNVMYWYQQKSSQAPKLLFHYYDKDFNNEADTPDNFQSRRPNTSFCFLDIRSPGLGDTAMYLCATSEEQGSGELFFGEGSRLTVL.

This clonotype was seen a handful of times. The chain combines TRBV3-1 with TRBJ2-1, with 8 positions matching TRBD1. Germline assignment: CDR1 LGHDT and CDR2 YNNKEL (reference sequence). Losses at the gene ends were 5 bases for V and 5 bases for J; bases not matched to a gene: 8. This CDR3 spans 15 amino acids. This chain's CDR3 is CASSFRQGYDNEQFF. CDR3 in DNA: TGTGCCAGCAGCTTCCGACAGGGGTACGACAATGAGCAGTTCTTC.

The V gene is TRBV27, the J gene TRBJ2-1; D might be TRBD1 or TRBD2, each matching 5 bases. Germline V gene lookup returns CDR1 MNHEY and CDR2 SMNVEV (reference sequence). V dropped 5 bases and J dropped 7 bases, with 21 bases sitting between them. The CDR3 runs 16 residues. CDR3 in DNA: TGTGCCAGCAGTCCAAGATGGCAGGGTGGCGGGAATGAGCAGTTCTTC. Translating it yields CASSPRWQGGGNEQFF.

This chain uses TRBV15 with TRBJ2-1; no clear D. Germline lookup yields CDR1 LNHNV and CDR2 YYDKDF (reference sequence). This CDR3 is built from 17 residues. The V gene lost 1 base and the J gene lost 9 bases, with 22 bases spanning the gap. The CDR3 nucleotides are TGTGCCACCAGCAGAGTCCCCCGTGCTAGTGAAAAGCGTGAGCAGTTCTTC. This gives the protein CATSRVPRASEKREQFF.

In its sample, this clonotype was seen many times. This chain connects TRBV25-1 to TRBJ1-5; TRBD1 aligns across 7 bases. CDR3 size: 14 residues. The V and J ends lost 5 bases and 4 bases, in that order; junction bases with no gene match: 5. Looked up from germline, CDR1 is MGHDK and CDR2 is SYGVNS. The CDR3 region has the DNA TGTGCCAGCAGTATCCGACAGGGTAATCAGCCCCAGCATTTT. Its protein product is CASSIRQGNQPQHF.

The rearrangement joins TRBV5-1 to TRBJ2-7; D remains ambiguous. Germline V CDR1 and CDR2: SGHRS, YFSETQ. This CDR3 contains 14 residues. Trimming removed 2 bases at V and 2 bases at J, with 11 bases between. The CDR3 loop is CASSFRAQTYEQYF. The DNA for the CDR3 is TGCGCCAGCAGCTTTAGGGCTCAAACCTACGAGCAGTACTTC.